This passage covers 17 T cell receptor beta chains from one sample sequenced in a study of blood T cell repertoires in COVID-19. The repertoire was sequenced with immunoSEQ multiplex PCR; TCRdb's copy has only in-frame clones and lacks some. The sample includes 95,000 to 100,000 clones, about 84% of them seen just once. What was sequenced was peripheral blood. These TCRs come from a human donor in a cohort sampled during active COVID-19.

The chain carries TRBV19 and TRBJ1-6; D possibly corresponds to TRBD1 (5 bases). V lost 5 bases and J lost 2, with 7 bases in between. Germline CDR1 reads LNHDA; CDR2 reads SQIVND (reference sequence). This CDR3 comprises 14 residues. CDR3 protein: CASSRQTYNSPLHF. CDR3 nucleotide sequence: TGTGCCAGTAGTCGACAGACCTATAATTCACCCCTCCACTTT.

The CDR3 DNA sequence: TGTGCCAGCAGCTTAGGGGGGACACGCACCGGGGAGCTGTTTTTT. Its protein is CASSLGGTRTGELFF. The chain joins TRBV7-2 to TRBJ2-2, with D perhaps TRBD1 (6 bases). Per germline, CDR1 SGHTA and CDR2 FQGNSA. The ends were cut back, 1 base at V and 4 bases at J, with 10 bases in the middle. This CDR3 is 15 amino acids long. The whole variable domain, remainder taken from reference TRBV7-2 and TRBJ2-2, is GAGVSQSPSNKVTEKGKDVELRCDPISGHTALYWYRQSLGQGLEFLIYFQGNSAPDKSGLPSDRFSAERTGGSVSTLTIQRTQQEDSAVYLCASSLGGTRTGELFFGEGSRLTVL.

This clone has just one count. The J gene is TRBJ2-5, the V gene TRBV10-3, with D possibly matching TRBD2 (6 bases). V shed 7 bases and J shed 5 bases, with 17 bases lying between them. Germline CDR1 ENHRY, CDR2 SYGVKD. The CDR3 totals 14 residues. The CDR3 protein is CAITEAGLKETQYF. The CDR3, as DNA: TGTGCCATCACCGAGGCGGGATTGAAGGAGACCCAGTACTTC.

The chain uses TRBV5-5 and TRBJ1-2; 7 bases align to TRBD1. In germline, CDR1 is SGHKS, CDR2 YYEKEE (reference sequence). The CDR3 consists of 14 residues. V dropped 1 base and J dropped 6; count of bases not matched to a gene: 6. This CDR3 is CASSLSQGVDGYTF. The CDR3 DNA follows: TGTGCCAGCAGCTTGTCTCAGGGGGTAGATGGCTACACCTTC.

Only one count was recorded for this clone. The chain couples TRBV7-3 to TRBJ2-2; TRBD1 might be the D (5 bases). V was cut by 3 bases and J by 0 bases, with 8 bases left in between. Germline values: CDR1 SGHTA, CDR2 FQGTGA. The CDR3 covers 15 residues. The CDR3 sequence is CASSFQGANTGELFF. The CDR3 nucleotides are TGTGCCAGCAGCTTCCAGGGTGCGAACACCGGGGAGCTGTTTTTT.

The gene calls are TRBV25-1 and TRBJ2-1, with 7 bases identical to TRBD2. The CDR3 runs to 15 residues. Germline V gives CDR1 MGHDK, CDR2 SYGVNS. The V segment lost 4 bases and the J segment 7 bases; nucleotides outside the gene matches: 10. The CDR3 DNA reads TGTGCCAGCAGTGGTACTGGCGGGAGTTATAATGAGCAGTTCTTC. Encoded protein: CASSGTGGSYNEQFF.

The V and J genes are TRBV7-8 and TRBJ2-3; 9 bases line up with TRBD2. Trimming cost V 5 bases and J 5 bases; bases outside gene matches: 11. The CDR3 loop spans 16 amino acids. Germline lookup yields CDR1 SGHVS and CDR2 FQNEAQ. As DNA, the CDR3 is TGTGCCAGCAGCCCGGAACTAGCGGGTAGTAGAGATACGCAGTATTTT. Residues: CASSPELAGSRDTQYF.

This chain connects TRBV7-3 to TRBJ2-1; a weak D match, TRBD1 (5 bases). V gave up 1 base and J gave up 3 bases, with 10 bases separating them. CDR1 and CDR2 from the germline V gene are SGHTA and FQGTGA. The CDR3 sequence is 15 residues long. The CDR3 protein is CASSLSGHYYNEQFF. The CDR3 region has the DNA TGTGCCAGCAGCTTAAGTGGACACTACTACAATGAGCAGTTCTTC. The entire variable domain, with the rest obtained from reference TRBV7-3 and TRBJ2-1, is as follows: GAGVSQTPSNKVTEKGKYVELRCDPISGHTALYWYRQSLGQGPEFLIYFQGTGAADDSGLPNDRFFAVRPEGSVSTLKIQRTERGDSAVYLCASSLSGHYYNEQFFGPGTRLTVL.

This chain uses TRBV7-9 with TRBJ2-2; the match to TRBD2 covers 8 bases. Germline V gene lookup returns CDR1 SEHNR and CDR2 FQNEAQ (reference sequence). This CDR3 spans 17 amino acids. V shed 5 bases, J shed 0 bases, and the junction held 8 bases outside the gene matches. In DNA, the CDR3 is TGTGCCAGCAGCAATCCCAGCGGGGGAACGAACACCGGGGAGCTGTTTTTT. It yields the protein CASSNPSGGTNTGELFF.

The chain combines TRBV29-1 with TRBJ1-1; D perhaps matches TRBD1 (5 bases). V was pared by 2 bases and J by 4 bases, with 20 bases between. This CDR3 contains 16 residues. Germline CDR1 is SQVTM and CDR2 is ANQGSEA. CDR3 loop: CSVEPSRTLKGTEAFF. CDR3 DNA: TGCAGCGTTGAACCAAGTCGGACACTTAAGGGCACTGAAGCTTTCTTT.

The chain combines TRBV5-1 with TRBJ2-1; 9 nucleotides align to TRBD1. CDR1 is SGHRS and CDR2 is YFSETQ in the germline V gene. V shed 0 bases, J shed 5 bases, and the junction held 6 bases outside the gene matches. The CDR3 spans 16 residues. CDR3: CASSLAGTGQHNEQFF. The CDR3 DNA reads TGCGCCAGCAGCTTGGCCGGGACAGGGCAGCACAATGAGCAGTTCTTC. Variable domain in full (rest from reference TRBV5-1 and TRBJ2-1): KAGVTQTPRYLIKTRGQQVTLSCSPISGHRSVSWYQQTPGQGLQFLFEYFSETQRNKGNFPGRFSGRQFSNSRSEMNVSTLELGDSALYLCASSLAGTGQHNEQFFGPGTRLTVL.

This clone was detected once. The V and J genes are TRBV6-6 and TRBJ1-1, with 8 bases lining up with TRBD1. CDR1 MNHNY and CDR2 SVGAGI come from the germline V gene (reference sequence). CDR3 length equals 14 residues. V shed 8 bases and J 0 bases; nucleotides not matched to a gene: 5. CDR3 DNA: TGTGCCAGCGGAGACAGGGGAGTGAACACTGAAGCTTTCTTT. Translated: CASGDRGVNTEAFF.

This chain's CDR3 is CASSLIFSGQATTREQYF. DNA for the CDR3: TGCGCCAGCAGCTTGATTTTCTCGGGACAGGCTACAACTAGGGAGCAGTACTTC. The chain recombines TRBV5-1 with TRBJ2-7; 8 positions agree with TRBD1. Germline lookup yields CDR1 SGHRS and CDR2 YFSETQ. CDR3 size: 18 residues. V gave up 1 base and J gave up 7 bases; unmatched junction bases: 19.

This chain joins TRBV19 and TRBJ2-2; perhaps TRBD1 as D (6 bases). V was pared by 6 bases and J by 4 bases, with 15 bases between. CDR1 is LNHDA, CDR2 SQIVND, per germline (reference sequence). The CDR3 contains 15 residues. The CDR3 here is CASRQDRLSTGELFF. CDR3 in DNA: TGTGCCAGTAGGCAGGACAGACTGAGCACCGGGGAGCTGTTTTTT.

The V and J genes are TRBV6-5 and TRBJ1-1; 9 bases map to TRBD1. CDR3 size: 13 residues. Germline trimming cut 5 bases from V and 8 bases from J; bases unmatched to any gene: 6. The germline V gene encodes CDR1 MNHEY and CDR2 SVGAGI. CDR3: CASSRTGAAEAFF. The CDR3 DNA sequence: TGTGCCAGCAGTAGGACAGGGGCAGCCGAAGCTTTCTTT.

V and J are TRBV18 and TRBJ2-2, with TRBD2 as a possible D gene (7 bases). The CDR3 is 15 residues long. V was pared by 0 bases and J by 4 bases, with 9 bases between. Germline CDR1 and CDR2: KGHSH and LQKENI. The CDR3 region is CASSPPGGATGELFF. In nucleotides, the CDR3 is TGTGCCAGCTCACCACCGGGGGGGGCCACCGGGGAGCTGTTTTTT.

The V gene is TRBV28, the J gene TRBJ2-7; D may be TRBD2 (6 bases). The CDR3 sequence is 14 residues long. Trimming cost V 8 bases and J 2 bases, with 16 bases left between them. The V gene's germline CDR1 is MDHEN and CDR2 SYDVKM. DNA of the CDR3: TGTGCCAGCTCGCGAGCGGGCCAAACCTACGAGCAGTACTTC. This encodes CASSRAGQTYEQYF.